This T cell receptor beta chain was recovered during a study of blood T cell repertoires in COVID-19. The wider study: The United States, Italy and Spain were the sources of the acute and convalescent COVID-19 samples. PBMCs, B-cell-depleted T cells, or T cells were the source of the cDNA or gDNA that made up the material.

Profiling relied on immunoSEQ multiplex PCR, and the TCRdb table lists in-frame clones only, not all of them. This sample has 200,000 to 250,000 clones, with around nine tenths found just once. This clone has only one observation. V dropped 5 bases and J dropped 12; count of bases not matched to a gene: 10. Germline V gene data show CDR1 as MDHEN and CDR2 as SYDVKM. The CDR3 contains 13 residues. The sequenced sample was peripheral blood. This clonotype was sampled from a woman aged 60-75 years who had recovered from COVID-19. The V call is TRBV28, the J call TRBJ2-7; 10 bases fit TRBD2. Here the CDR3 reads CASSPVSGRLGYF. The CDR3 DNA reads TGTGCCAGCAGTCCGGTTAGCGGGAGGCTCGGGTACTTC.